The rows below give T cell receptor beta chains drawn from one sample of a study of T cell responses to AZD1222 COVID-19 vaccine. Repertoires were generated with immunoSEQ multiplex PCR, while TCRdb's copy carries only in-frame clones and drops some. The sample has some 140,000 clones, 90% seen once. The sample consisted of peripheral blood, taken on day 0 of AZD1222 vaccination. The receptors here all came from an adult in good health. Both conserved end residues are part of each CDR3. Fields, in order: CDR3 DNA, CDR3 protein, D gene, J gene, CDR3 length, V gene, clone size. D genes are given only for firm matches. Clone size, where shown, is once, few, many, or a class for clones that have expanded.

TGTGCCAGCAGGGGGGCAACCTATGGCTACACCTTC CASRGATYGYTF . TRBJ1-2 12 TRBV25-1 .
TGTGCCAGCAGCTTGACCTACGAGCAGTACTTC CASSLTYEQYF . TRBJ2-7 11 TRBV5-6 once
TGTGCCAGCAGCCTAAGACAGGGGGCTTCGTATGGAAACACCATATATTTT CASSLRQGASYGNTIYF TRBD1 TRBJ1-3 17 TRBV7-9 .
TGTGCCAGTAGTATAGCCTCCATAGCGCTTAACTATGGCTACACCTTC CASSIASIALNYGYTF . TRBJ1-2 16 TRBV19 many
TGTGCCAGCAGCCAAGAACGGCACACGAACACTGAAGCTTTCTTT CASSQERHTNTEAFF . TRBJ1-1 15 TRBV3-1/TRBV3-2 .
TGCGCCAGCAGATGGATAGGGAACACTGAAGCTTTCTTT CASRWIGNTEAFF . TRBJ1-1 13 TRBV5-1 few
TGTGCCAGCAGCTCTCCGGGCAGCAATGAAAAACTGTTTTTT CASSSPGSNEKLFF . TRBJ1-4 14 TRBV28 .
TGTGCCAGCAGCTCCCAGAACACTGAAGCTTTCTTT CASSSQNTEAFF . TRBJ1-1 12 TRBV7-3 .
TGCAGCGTCCTGGGACAGGGGATATACGAGCAGTACTTC CSVLGQGIYEQYF TRBD1 TRBJ2-7 13 TRBV29-1 .
TGTGCCAGCAGCTTATATGGCGGGAGGCCCTACAATGAGCAGTTCTTC CASSLYGGRPYNEQFF TRBD2 TRBJ2-1 16 TRBV7-3 .
TGTGCCAGCAGCTTAGCAGCGGGAGGGCTGTACGAGCAGTACTTC CASSLAAGGLYEQYF TRBD2 TRBJ2-7 15 TRBV11-2 .
TGTGCCAGCAGTGGGGGTTTCAACTATGGCTACACCTTC CASSGGFNYGYTF . TRBJ1-2 13 TRBV27 .
TGTGCCAGCAGCGAAGAATGGGGAAACAATGAGCAGTTCTTC CASSEEWGNNEQFF . TRBJ2-1 14 TRBV7-8 .
TGTGCCAGCAGCCCCGTCAGGGAGGGCAATCAGCCCCAGCATTTT CASSPVREGNQPQHF . TRBJ1-5 15 TRBV7-9 .
TGTGCCAGCAGCCGCCTCGGGCTGGGGCGAAACTATGGCTACACCTTC CASSRLGLGRNYGYTF . TRBJ1-2 16 TRBV7-9 .
TGTGCTAGTGGTTTGGTAGGTAGGGGGATGACCATGAACACTGAAGCTTTCTTT CASGLVGRGMTMNTEAFF . TRBJ1-1 18 TRBV12-5 .
TGTGCCAGCAAGACAGGGCCTAATTCACCCCTCCACTTT CASKTGPNSPLHF TRBD1 TRBJ1-6 13 TRBV2 .
TGTGCCAGCAGCTTCTGGGGTCAGGGCTACGAGCAGTACTTC CASSFWGQGYEQYF . TRBJ2-7 14 TRBV11-1 few
TGTGCCAGCAGTACGTGGGACAGCCTCTACACCTTC CASSTWDSLYTF TRBD1 TRBJ1-2 12 TRBV6-2/TRBV6-3 many
TGCGCCAGCAGCTTGGCGGGGGGAGCGGACTACGAGCAGTACTTC CASSLAGGADYEQYF TRBD2 TRBJ2-7 15 TRBV5-1 .
TGTGCCAGCAGTGAAACCGGAGTCGGGGATACGCAGTATTTT CASSETGVGDTQYF . TRBJ2-3 14 TRBV25-1 .
TGTGCCAGCGTGACCCGTCGAGGGGCGGACACTGAAGCTTTCTTT CASVTRRGADTEAFF . TRBJ1-1 15 TRBV27 .
TGTGCCAGCAGTCTTGACAGGGGGCGCGAAAAACTGTTTTTT CASSLDRGREKLFF TRBD1 TRBJ1-4 14 TRBV28 .
TGTGCCAGCAGCTCGGGACTAGCGGGAGGTCTTAGCTCCTACAATGAGCAGTTCTTC CASSSGLAGGLSSYNEQFF TRBD2 TRBJ2-1 19 TRBV5-4 .
TGTGCCAGTAGTATCGACAGGGGAAGCTCCTACAATGAGCAGTTCTTC CASSIDRGSSYNEQFF TRBD1 TRBJ2-1 16 TRBV19 .
TGCGCCAGCAGCCGCAACATAGCGGGTACCCCCACAGATACGCAGTATTTT CASSRNIAGTPTDTQYF TRBD2 TRBJ2-3 17 TRBV4-3 .
TGTGCCAGCAGCCCCCGGGACAGACCCTACAATGAGCAGTTCTTC CASSPRDRPYNEQFF TRBD1 TRBJ2-1 15 TRBV11-3 .
TGTGCCAGCAGCTCCCTGACTAGCGGGGAAGAGACCCAGTACTTC CASSSLTSGEETQYF TRBD2 TRBJ2-5 15 TRBV7-8 .
TGTGCCAGCAGGGTCCTCGAGACCCAGTACTTC CASRVLETQYF . TRBJ2-5 11 TRBV5-5 .
TGCAGCGTTGAAGATCGGGGGATAATTCAAGGGGATAGCAATCAGCCCCAGCATTTT CSVEDRGIIQGDSNQPQHF . TRBJ1-5 19 TRBV29-1 .
TGTGCCAGCAGCCGGTGGGATGAAAATTCACCCCTCCACTTT CASSRWDENSPLHF . TRBJ1-6 14 TRBV5-4 .
TGTGCCAGCAGTGAAGAGTTACTGGGTGTGACAGGCGTTTATAATTCACCCCTCCACTTT CASSEELLGVTGVYNSPLHF . TRBJ1-6 20 TRBV6-1 once
TGTGCCAGTAGTCCTGGGGACAGGGGTATGGGGACTGAAGCTTTCTTT CASSPGDRGMGTEAFF TRBD1 TRBJ1-1 16 TRBV19 .
TGTGCCAGCAGGGGACTCCAACGGGGAAAGACTCCTAGGGACGAGCAGTACTTC CASRGLQRGKTPRDEQYF . TRBJ2-7 18 TRBV27 once
TGTGCCAGCAGCCCGGACAGGACGCGCGACACTGAAGCTTTCTTT CASSPDRTRDTEAFF TRBD1 TRBJ1-1 15 TRBV3-1/TRBV3-2 .
TGTGCCAGCTCACCAGACCGGAACTATGGCTACACCTTC CASSPDRNYGYTF . TRBJ1-2 13 TRBV18 .
TGTGCCACCAGTGATCCTCAGGGGGCCAGCTACAATGAGCAGTTCTTC CATSDPQGASYNEQFF TRBD1 TRBJ2-1 16 TRBV24-1 .
TGTGCCAGTAGTATGGCAGATGGGCGGGACACTGAAGCTTTCTTT CASSMADGRDTEAFF . TRBJ1-1 15 TRBV19 .
TGTGCCAGCAGCCTGGACAGGGGATATGGCTACACCTTC CASSLDRGYGYTF TRBD1 TRBJ1-2 13 TRBV16 .
TGTGCCAGCTCACCACAGGGGTTCTCGGCAAGCACTGAAGCTTTCTTT CASSPQGFSASTEAFF . TRBJ1-1 16 TRBV18 .
TGTGCCAGTAGCGGGGCTCTCTACAATGAGCAGTTCTTC CASSGALYNEQFF TRBD2 TRBJ2-1 13 TRBV6-5 .
TGTGCCATCAGTGTTGGGGGGAATCAGCCCCAGCATTTT CAISVGGNQPQHF . TRBJ1-5 13 TRBV10-3 .
TGTGCCAGCAGCCAGACAGGGATTAACACTGAAGCTTTCTTT CASSQTGINTEAFF TRBD1 TRBJ1-1 14 TRBV11-3 .
TGCGCCAGCAGCTTGATCCCCGTGGGCGGGAGGGCCAATGAGCAGTTCTTC CASSLIPVGGRANEQFF TRBD2 TRBJ2-1 17 TRBV5-1 .
TGCAGTGCTCTTTCCTATGGCTACACCTTC CSALSYGYTF . TRBJ1-2 10 TRBV20-1 .
TGTGCCAGCAGTGGCCTCGGGGTAGGGTGGTTCTTC CASSGLGVGWFF . TRBJ2-1 12 TRBV28 .
TGTGCCAGTAGTATGTTGCGGGCTAATGGCTACACCTTC CASSMLRANGYTF . TRBJ1-2 13 TRBV19 .
TGTGCCAGCAGCTTAGGGGAGGGTCTCTCCTACGAGCAGTACTTC CASSLGEGLSYEQYF TRBD2 TRBJ2-7 15 TRBV7-9 once
TGTGCCAGCAGCCTAGTCCGGGGCTGGGACTATGGCTACACCTTC CASSLVRGWDYGYTF . TRBJ1-2 15 TRBV7-2 .
TGTGCCAGCAGCTTAGGCCAATGGGGGGTCAAGGAGAATGAGCAGTTCTTC CASSLGQWGVKENEQFF . TRBJ2-1 17 TRBV11-3 .
TGTGCCAGTAGTATAGGCCGGGACATGGCGTACTTC CASSIGRDMAYF . TRBJ2-4 12 TRBV19 .
TGTGCCAGTGGGACAGGAGGGTCAAATTCACCCCTCCACTTT CASGTGGSNSPLHF TRBD1 TRBJ1-6 14 TRBV19 once
TGTGCCATCAGAGGGGACGGCGTCGAGCAGTACTTC CAIRGDGVEQYF . TRBJ2-7 12 TRBV10-3 few
TGCGCCAGCAGCTTGGCCGTGGGGACAGAAAAGGACGGCGAAAAACTGTTTTTT CASSLAVGTEKDGEKLFF TRBD1 TRBJ1-4 18 TRBV5-1 .
TGTGCCAGCAGGGTGTGGGTAGCGGGGTCTATTAAAAGCACAGATACGCAGTATTTT CASRVWVAGSIKSTDTQYF TRBD2 TRBJ2-3 19 TRBV11-2 .
TGCAGCGTTGGGACAGGGGTCTACGAGCAGTACTTC CSVGTGVYEQYF TRBD1 TRBJ2-7 12 TRBV29-1 .
TGTGCCAGCAGCCAAGAAGGCCGCTCTGGAAACACCATATATTTT CASSQEGRSGNTIYF . TRBJ1-3 15 TRBV4-2 .